This T cell receptor beta chain was identified during a study of blood T cells in healthy people across ages. The study, taken as a whole, reports: Compared with aged donors, long-lived donors showed fewer expanded clones, suggesting selection. While age rose, TCR beta diversity per million T cells dropped in a roughly linear way. Naive T cell percentage by flow cytometry tracked strongly with beta diversity.

CDR1 is SQVTM and CDR2 is ANQGSEA in the germline V gene. This CDR3 is 12 amino acids long. The V and J ends lost 6 bases and 3 bases respectively, with 12 bases between them. Next came a second PCR, run for about 7 to 12 cycles, which used a sample-barcoded 5' primer along with a J-beta primer mix. A template-switch adaptor containing 12 random nucleotides labeled each cDNA molecule. TCRdb re-analysed the 5' RACE reads in MiXCR, keeping a single row per CDR3 protein. There are 700,000 to 850,000 distinct CDR3 sequences in the sample; roughly 50% occur only once, and roughly two fifths lies in the top ten. Of note for this clonotype: Its antigen is undetermined.

Sequenced input: blood. V gene TRBV29-1 combines with J gene TRBJ2-7; maybe TRBD1 (6 bases). The source is an older man in good health. CDR3 sequence (DNA): TGCAGCGTCGAGGGGGTGGGCTACGAGCAGTACTTC. This codes for CSVEGVGYEQYF.